One and the same sample provided the 20 T cell receptor beta chains below, sequenced in a study of beta chain features in type 1 diabetes. Points from the study as a whole: In every one of the four CD4+ subsets, TCRB CDR3s were moderately but significantly shorter in Type 1 diabetes patients.

Expressed TCRB transcripts got sequenced, as all isolated RNA was reverse transcribed. Sequencing used immunoSEQ multiplex PCR; TCRdb keeps in-frame clones, though not all of them. The sample carries over 100,000 clones, about 16% recorded once. These receptors' targets are unknown. The sequenced sample consisted of central memory CD4+ T cells from blood. Source of these receptors: a man under 40 with type 1 diabetes.

There are a few counts of this clone. The chain's CDR3 is CASSETQVKTQYF. The DNA of the CDR3 is TGCGCCAGCAGCGAAACCCAAGTGAAGACCCAGTACTTC. The chain joins TRBV4-3 to TRBJ2-5; no reliable D call. The germline gives CDR1 LGHNA, CDR2 YSLEER. Deletions cut 5 bases from V and 6 bases from J, with 13 bases between. The CDR3 runs to 13 residues.

This clone was counted a few times. CDR3 sequence reads: CASSTGPGQTRPQHF. The CDR3 nucleotides are TGTGCCAGTAGTACCGGTCCAGGTCAGACGAGGCCCCAGCATTTT. The genes are TRBV19 and TRBJ1-5; D uncertain. The germline gives CDR1 LNHDA, CDR2 SQIVND (reference sequence). The CDR3 length is 15 residues. V was cut by 4 bases and J by 9 bases, with 19 bases left in between.

The table lists this clone with a few counts. The V and J genes are TRBV18 and TRBJ2-3; 12 bases map to TRBD2. The V gene's germline CDR1 is KGHSH and CDR2 LQKENI. CDR3 size: 16 residues. V shed 4 bases, J shed 2 bases, and the junction held 4 bases outside the gene matches. In nucleotides, the CDR3 is TGTGCCAGCTCACAGACTAGCGGGGGTAACACAGATACGCAGTATTTT. This codes for CASSQTSGGNTDTQYF.

J is TRBJ2-1 and V is TRBV7-2, with a tentative D call TRBD2 (6 bases). This CDR3 has 14 residues. V lost 5 bases to trimming and J lost 7 bases, with 15 bases between them. The germline gives CDR1 SGHTA, CDR2 FQGNSA. CDR3: CASSPRASVNEQFF. CDR3 sequence (DNA): TGTGCCAGCAGCCCGCGAGCTAGCGTTAATGAGCAGTTCTTC.

Worth noting for this clone: Additional DNA sequences in this sample encode the identical CDR3. V usage is TRBV6-4 and J usage is TRBJ1-1, with unresolved D. Trimming left V 0 bases short and J 1 base short, with 6 bases between. Germline V gene sequence: CDR1 MRHNA, CDR2 SNTAGT. The CDR3 sequence is 14 residues long. CDR3 amino acids: CASSDSSGNTEAFF. The CDR3, as DNA: TGTGCCAGCAGTGACTCGAGTGGGAACACTGAAGCTTTCTTT.

V gene TRBV9 combines with J gene TRBJ2-1; TRBD2 is a possible D gene (6 bases). The CDR3 runs 17 residues. Trimming took 0 bases from V and 7 from J, leaving 20 bases between them. Germline V gives CDR1 SGDLS, CDR2 YYNGEE. The CDR3 nucleotides are TGTGCCAGCAGCGTAGGATTGATGGGACTGGGAATTAATGAGCAGTTCTTC. Translation: CASSVGLMGLGINEQFF. Filled out from reference TRBV9 and TRBJ2-1, the complete variable domain reads DSGVTQTPKHLITATGQRVTLRCSPRSGDLSVYWYQQSLDQGLQFLIQYYNGEERAKGNILERFSAQQFPDLHSELNLSSLELGDSALYFCASSVGLMGLGINEQFFGPGTRLTVL.

The rearrangement joins TRBV10-3 to TRBJ2-6; 11 bases line up with TRBD1. V was pared by 6 bases and J by 1 base, with 8 bases of the junction left unmatched. Germline loops: CDR1 ENHRY, CDR2 SYGVKD. This CDR3 has 18 amino acids. CDR3 amino acids: CAIRGQGELGSGANVLTF. For the CDR3, the DNA is TGTGCCATCAGGGGACAGGGGGAACTTGGGTCTGGGGCCAACGTCCTGACTTTC.

The V gene is TRBV2, the J gene TRBJ2-3, with 7 bases that match TRBD2. V was pared by 6 bases and J by 10 bases, with 19 bases of the junction left unmatched. This CDR3 comprises 16 residues. CDR1 and CDR2 from the germline V gene are SNHLY and FYNNEI. In nucleotides, the CDR3 is TGTGCCAGCAGAGGGTATTCGGGACTATCAACCTCCGCGCAGTATTTT. Amino acid sequence: CASRGYSGLSTSAQYF.

This clone was counted only a few times. V is TRBV9 and J is TRBJ1-2, with D possibly matching TRBD1 (5 bases). V shed 4 bases and J shed 2 bases, with 12 bases lying between them. In germline, CDR1 is SGDLS, CDR2 YYNGEE. This CDR3 has 14 residues. The CDR3 nucleotides are TGTGCCAGCAGCCCGGCCCCAGGGAACTATGGCTACACCTTC. Translated: CASSPAPGNYGYTF.

The chain couples TRBV25-1 to TRBJ1-6, with a tentative D call TRBD1 (5 bases). V dropped 5 bases and J dropped 7 bases, with 9 bases sitting between them. Germline V lookup: CDR1 MGHDK, CDR2 SYGVNS. The CDR3 covers 13 residues. The CDR3 coding sequence is TGTGCCAGCAGTCTAAACAGGAATTCACCCCTCCACTTT. Translated: CASSLNRNSPLHF. Supplemented by reference TRBV25-1 and TRBJ1-6, the full variable domain reads EADIYQTPRYLVIGTGKKITLECSQTMGHDKMYWYQQDPGMELHLIHYSYGVNSTEKGDLSSESTVSRIRTEHFPLTLESARPSHTSQYLCASSLNRNSPLHFGNGTRLTVT.

This clone was counted once. This chain uses TRBV28 with TRBJ2-1, with 8 bases matching TRBD2. This CDR3 is 14 amino acids long. The V gene's germline CDR1 is MDHEN and CDR2 SYDVKM. Trimming cost V 3 bases and J 8 bases; bases outside gene matches: 6. DNA for the CDR3: TGTGCCAGCAGTTTGACGGGGGGGCGTCATGAGCAGTTCTTC. It translates to CASSLTGGRHEQFF. Full variable domain (rest looked up from reference TRBV28 and TRBJ2-1): DVKVTQSSRYLVKRTGEKVFLECVQDMDHENMFWYRQDPGLGLRLIYFSYDVKMKEKGDIPEGYSVSREKKERFSLILESASTNQTSMYLCASSLTGGRHEQFFGPGTRLTVL.

This clone has just a few counts. The chain joins TRBV6-5 to TRBJ2-1; D could derive from TRBD1 or TRBD2 (6 bases each). Trimming shortened V by 0 bases and J by 7 bases, and 16 bases separated the two germline ends. The CDR3 runs 16 residues. Germline assignment: CDR1 MNHEY and CDR2 SVGAGI. This chain's CDR3 is CASSYSINREVNEQFF. CDR3 coding DNA: TGTGCCAGCAGTTACTCGATCAACAGGGAGGTAAATGAGCAGTTCTTC.

To note about this clone: The same CDR3 also results from other DNA sequences found in this sample. The chain combines TRBV29-1 with TRBJ2-5, with 11 bases lining up with TRBD1. V shed 6 bases and J 5 bases; nucleotides not matched to a gene: 2. The CDR3 loop spans 12 amino acids. Germline V gene data show CDR1 as SQVTM and CDR2 as ANQGSEA. In DNA form, the CDR3 reads TGCAGCGTGGACAGGGGGCGGGAGACCCAGTACTTC. Amino acids: CSVDRGRETQYF.

The V and J genes are TRBV19 and TRBJ1-6; D might be TRBD1 (5 bases). Germline V CDR1 and CDR2: LNHDA, SQIVND (reference sequence). V lost 3 bases and J 9 bases, leaving 12 bases between the germline ends. This CDR3 contains 14 residues. The CDR3, as DNA: TGTGCCAGTAGTATGGAAGGGGAGACTTCACCCCTCCACTTT. It specifies CASSMEGETSPLHF.

This clone was detected many times. The V and J genes are TRBV7-9 and TRBJ2-1; the match to TRBD1 covers 9 bases. The CDR3 consists of 14 residues. Germline V gives CDR1 SEHNR, CDR2 FQNEAQ (reference sequence). J gave up 8 bases and V 7 bases, and 9 bases lay outside the gene matches. CDR3 nucleotide sequence: TGTGCCAGCATTTTTGGACAGGGGATTGATGAGCAGTTCTTC. As protein: CASIFGQGIDEQFF.

CDR3 in DNA: TGTGCCAGCAGCTCGGACAGGGTAAAGACCCAGTACTTC. Amino acid sequence: CASSSDRVKTQYF. This rearrangement joins TRBV7-8 to TRBJ2-5; 8 bases map to TRBD1. CDR3 length: 13 amino acids. With 4 bases clipped from V and 6 bases from J, the junction kept 4 bases outside the gene matches. The germline V gene encodes CDR1 SGHVS and CDR2 FQNEAQ.

The V and J genes are TRBV6-6 and TRBJ2-3, with D tentatively TRBD1 (6 bases). V lost 10 bases, J lost 1 base, and 18 bases lay in between. The CDR3 loop spans 15 amino acids. The germline V gene encodes CDR1 MNHNY and CDR2 SVGAGI (reference sequence). CDR3 sequence: CATHGEGDRTDTQYF. CDR3 nucleotide sequence: TGTGCCACGCACGGAGAGGGGGACCGCACAGATACGCAGTATTTT.

This clone appeared many times. The rearrangement uses TRBV29-1 and TRBJ2-3; possibly TRBD1 for D (5 bases). The V end was cut by 4 bases, the J end by 4 bases, with 9 bases between. Per germline, CDR1 SQVTM and CDR2 ANQGSEA. The CDR3 has 12 amino acids. For the CDR3, the DNA is TGCAGCGTTGCCAGGGTGGCAGATACGCAGTATTTT. It yields the protein CSVARVADTQYF.

The chain links TRBV13 to TRBJ2-5; TRBD2 matches 9 bases. CDR1 is PRHDT, CDR2 FYEKMQ, per germline (reference sequence). The CDR3 is 14 residues long. The V and J ends lost 3 bases and 5 bases, in that order; junction bases with no gene match: 4. As DNA, the CDR3 is TGTGCCAGCAGCTTTGCGGGGGGGCCGGAGACCCAGTACTTC. Translation gives CASSFAGGPETQYF.

The gene calls are TRBV5-4 and TRBJ2-2; 8 bases map to TRBD1. CDR3 length equals 17 residues. Unmatched junction bases numbered 10, after V lost 6 bases and J lost 0 bases. Germline CDR1 and CDR2: SGHNT and YYREEE (reference sequence). CDR3 loop: CASTDPRQGSNTGELFF. In nucleotides, the CDR3 is TGTGCCAGCACCGATCCAAGACAGGGGTCGAACACCGGGGAGCTGTTTTTT.